This TCR beta chain was sequenced during a study of cytomegalovirus exposure and HLA in healthy donors. The PCR used 60 Vbeta and 13 Jbeta primers. The repertoire was sequenced with immunoSEQ multiplex PCR; TCRdb's copy has only in-frame clones and lacks some. The data show tens of thousands of clones, with around two thirds seen just once and over 20% held by the top ten. Per the germline V gene, CDR1 is SGHAT and CDR2 is FQNNGV. The V end lost 6 bases, the J end lost 2 bases, and 10 bases lay between the germline ends. This CDR3 has 13 residues. As to this clone: Antigen specificity is unknown.

Whole-study findings and limits: Further analysis was carried out later, and it showed several of the most significant clusters appearing linked to common viral pathogens. Confirmation in vitro established that a few CMV-associated chains were specific for CMV antigens.

The V gene is TRBV11-2, the J gene TRBJ1-2; D not certain. The specimen was PBMCs. This clonotype originated in a man aged 45-65 years in good health and CMV-seropositive. CDR3 amino acids: CASRLTNNYGYTF. Written as DNA, the CDR3 is TGTGCCAGCAGATTGACAAACAACTATGGCTACACCTTC.